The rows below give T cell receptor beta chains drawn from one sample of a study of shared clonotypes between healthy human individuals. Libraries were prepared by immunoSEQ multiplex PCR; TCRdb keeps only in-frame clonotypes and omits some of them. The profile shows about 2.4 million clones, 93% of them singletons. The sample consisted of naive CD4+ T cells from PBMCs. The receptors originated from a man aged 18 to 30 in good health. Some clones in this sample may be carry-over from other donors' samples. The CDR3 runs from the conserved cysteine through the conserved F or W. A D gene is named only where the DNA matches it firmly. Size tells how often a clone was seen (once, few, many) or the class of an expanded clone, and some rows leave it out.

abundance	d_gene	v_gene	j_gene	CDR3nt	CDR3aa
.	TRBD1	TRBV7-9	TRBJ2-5	TGTGCCAGCAGCACCCGACAGGGCGTGGAGACCCAGTACTTC	CASSTRQGVETQYF
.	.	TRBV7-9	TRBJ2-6	TGTGCCAGCAGCTTGGGGCCTGGGGCCAACGTCCTGACTTTC	CASSLGPGANVLTF
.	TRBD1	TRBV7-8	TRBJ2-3	TGTGCCAGCAGCAAGAACCCAGACAGGGGCCGCACAGATACGCAGTATTTT	CASSKNPDRGRTDTQYF
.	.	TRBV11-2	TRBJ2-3	TGTGCCAGCAGCCTCACCCCTATTAGCGGCACAGATACGCAGTATTTT	CASSLTPISGTDTQYF
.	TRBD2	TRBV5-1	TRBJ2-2	TGCGCCAGCAGCGCGGGCCTTCGGACTAGCGGGAACACCGGGGAGCTGTTTTTT	CASSAGLRTSGNTGELFF
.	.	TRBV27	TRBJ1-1	TGTGCCAGCAGTTTCGTATCGCACAGGGCGAACACTGAAGCTTTCTTT	CASSFVSHRANTEAFF
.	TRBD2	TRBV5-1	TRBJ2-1	TGCGCCAGCAGCGTCTCGACTAGCGGAAACAATGAGCAGTTCTTC	CASSVSTSGNNEQFF
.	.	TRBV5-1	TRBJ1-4	TGCGCCAGCAGTGTGGGTGCAGCTAATGAAAAACTGTTTTTT	CASSVGAANEKLFF
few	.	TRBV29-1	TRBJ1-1	TGCAGCGTTGATAGTCAGGCGAACACTGAAGCTTTCTTT	CSVDSQANTEAFF
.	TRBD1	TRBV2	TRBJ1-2	TGTGCCAACCCCCCGGACAGGGTAGGGTATGGCTACACCTTC	CANPPDRVGYGYTF
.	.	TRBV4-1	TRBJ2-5	TGCGCCAGCAGCCAAACCCCCTTTGGGGAAGAGACCCAGTACTTC	CASSQTPFGEETQYF
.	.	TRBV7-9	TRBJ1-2	TGTGCCAGCAGCTTAGCGTGGCGGGAGGGTAAATATGGCTACACCTTC	CASSLAWREGKYGYTF
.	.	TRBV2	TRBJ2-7	TGTGCCAGCGACCGGGAGATGGGCGAGCAGTACTTC	CASDREMGEQYF
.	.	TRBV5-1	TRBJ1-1	TGCGCCAGCAGCTCTCAAGGACTCGAGATAGGGACTGAAGCTTTCTTT	CASSSQGLEIGTEAFF
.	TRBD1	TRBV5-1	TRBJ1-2	TGCGCCAGCAGCTGGACAGGGGGCGAAGGCTATGGCTACACCTTC	CASSWTGGEGYGYTF
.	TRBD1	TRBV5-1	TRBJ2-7	TGCGCCAGCAGTTCTCAGACAGGGGGTGGTGAGCAGTACTTC	CASSSQTGGGEQYF